The 16 T cell receptor beta chains given below trace back to one sample, sequenced in a study of blood T cell repertoires in COVID-19. The repertoire was sequenced with immunoSEQ multiplex PCR; TCRdb's copy has only in-frame clones and lacks some. The sample contains roughly 180,000 clones, over 80% of which appear only once. Specimen: PBMCs or T cells enriched from blood (not recorded which). These receptors were collected from a woman aged 60 to 75 who had recovered from COVID-19.

V gene TRBV19 combines with J gene TRBJ1-1, with a possible D match to TRBD1 (6 bases). From germline, CDR1 is LNHDA and CDR2 SQIVND (reference sequence). The CDR3 contains 14 residues. V lost 4 bases and J 1 base, leaving 10 bases between the germline ends. As DNA, the CDR3 is TGTGCCAGTAGTAGGCGCAGGGGGAACACTGAAGCTTTCTTT. It specifies CASSRRRGNTEAFF.

The rearrangement joins TRBV28 to TRBJ1-2, with 7 nucleotides matching TRBD1. From germline, CDR1 is MDHEN and CDR2 SYDVKM. V gave up 9 bases and J gave up 5 bases; unmatched junction bases: 9. The CDR3 spans 13 residues. CDR3 in amino acids: CASPGQSNYGYTF. The CDR3 DNA follows: TGTGCCAGTCCGGGACAGTCCAATTATGGCTACACCTTC.

The V and J genes are TRBV5-1 and TRBJ1-2; 8 bases fit TRBD1. The CDR3 is 14 amino acids. Germline values: CDR1 SGHRS, CDR2 YFSETQ. The junction had 5 bases not matched to a gene; V was cut back by 1 base and J by 6 bases. The CDR3, as DNA: TGCGCCAGCAGCTTGAACACAGGGGGGGATGGCTACACCTTC. It encodes CASSLNTGGDGYTF.

The gene calls are TRBV7-2 and TRBJ1-1; D perhaps matches TRBD1 (6 bases). Germline CDR1 reads SGHTA; CDR2 reads FQGNSA. The CDR3 sequence is 14 residues long. Trimming shortened V by 4 bases and J by 1 base, and 10 bases separated the two germline ends. The CDR3 DNA reads TGTGCCAGCAGCTCACAGACAGGGAACACTGAAGCTTTCTTT. Translating gives CASSSQTGNTEAFF.

The chain combines TRBV6-2 or TRBV6-3 with TRBJ2-6; D remains ambiguous. The V end lost 1 base, the J end lost 2 bases, and 9 bases lay between the germline ends. Germline values: CDR1 MNHEY, CDR2 SVGEGT. The CDR3 sequence is 16 residues long. CDR3 coding DNA: TGTGCCAGCAGTTACTGGCTAGACCCTGGGGCCAACGTCCTGACTTTC. This translates into CASSYWLDPGANVLTF.

The chain employs TRBV30 and TRBJ1-1; possibly TRBD1 for D (5 bases). With 2 bases removed from V and 5 bases from J, the gap between germline ends came to 15 bases. Germline V gene data show CDR1 as GTSNPN and CDR2 as SVGIG (reference sequence). This CDR3 spans 14 amino acids. CDR3 sequence reads: CAWSSAGPPTEAFF. The CDR3 DNA reads TGTGCCTGGAGTTCTGCGGGGCCCCCAACTGAAGCTTTCTTT.

Details on this clone: A read error may produce the germline difference seen at one junction end. The rearrangement uses TRBV5-1 and TRBJ2-2; 13 bases line up with TRBD2. Germline CDR1 reads SGHRS; CDR2 reads YFSETQ. This CDR3 is 14 amino acids long. This chain's CDR3 is CANSGLAGAGELFF. The CDR3 bases are TGCGCCAACAGCGGACTAGCGGGAGCCGGGGAGCTGTTTTTT. The variable domain in full, with the rest retrieved from reference TRBV5-1 and TRBJ2-2, is KAGVTQTPRYLIKTRGQQVTLSCSPISGHRSVSWYQQTPGQGLQFLFEYFSETQRNKGNFPGRFSGRQFSNSRSEMNVSTLELGDSALYLCANSGLAGAGELFFGEGSRLTVL.

The V gene is TRBV2, the J gene TRBJ2-7; 8 nucleotides match TRBD1. V trimming: 4 bases; J trimming: 7 bases; junction bases outside the gene matches: 21. CDR3 length equals 18 residues. CDR1 is SNHLY and CDR2 is FYNNEI in the germline V gene. CDR3 nucleotides: TGTGCCAGCAGTGCGCTTAGTGGCGGACAGGGTGGATCGGGGGAGCAGTACTTC. This encodes CASSALSGGQGGSGEQYF.

This chain uses TRBV12-3 or TRBV12-4 with TRBJ2-2; D is unresolved. This CDR3 contains 13 residues. Trimming shortened V by 3 bases and J by 3 bases, and 5 bases separated the two germline ends. The CDR3 nucleotides are TGTGCCAGCAGTTTGTCCTACACCGGGGAGCTGTTTTTT. Translation: CASSLSYTGELFF.

The V and J genes are TRBV11-2 and TRBJ1-3; possibly TRBD1 for D (5 bases). V was trimmed by 7 bases and J by 2 bases, leaving 18 bases between them. The CDR3 covers 16 residues. Germline V gene lookup returns CDR1 SGHAT and CDR2 FQNNGV. The CDR3 spells CASTSAGAGTGNTIYF. CDR3 nucleotides: TGTGCCAGCACCTCGGCTGGGGCGGGAACTGGAAACACCATATATTTT.

V usage is TRBV18 and J usage is TRBJ2-7, with 12 bases identical to TRBD2. Germline CDR1 KGHSH, CDR2 LQKENI. The CDR3 contains 15 residues. Trimming at V came to 4 bases and at J to 6 bases, leaving 7 bases not matched to a gene. CDR3 sequence: CASSRRLAGDGEQYF. CDR3 coding DNA: TGTGCCAGCTCACGAAGACTAGCGGGAGACGGCGAGCAGTACTTC.

A word on this clone: Other DNA sequences in this sample translate to the same CDR3. The DNA of the CDR3 is TGTGCCAGCAGCCAACTACAAGAGACCCAGTACTTC. Its protein product is CASSQLQETQYF. The V call is TRBV3-1 (or the pseudogene TRBV3-2), the J call TRBJ2-5; D ambiguous. CDR1 and CDR2 (germline): LGHDT, YNNKEL (reference sequence). The germline V and J ends were trimmed by 2 bases and 2 bases, with 3 bases remaining between them. The CDR3 length is 12 residues.

This clone was counted once. The CDR3 loop is CASSLPPSEQFF. CDR3 sequence (DNA): TGTGCCAGCAGCCTTCCCCCTTCTGAGCAGTTCTTC. This chain links TRBV12-3 or TRBV12-4 with TRBJ2-1; unclear D gene. V dropped 6 bases and J dropped 9 bases, with 12 bases sitting between them. This CDR3 is 12 amino acids long.

This clone appeared a single time. V gene TRBV18 combines with J gene TRBJ2-7; D remains ambiguous. CDR3 size: 14 residues. CDR1 is KGHSH and CDR2 is LQKENI in the germline V gene. V was clipped by 6 bases and J by 0 bases, with 12 bases between them. CDR3 DNA sequence: TGTGCCAGCTCTCTTTTGGAGAGCTCCTACGAGCAGTACTTC. Its protein product is CASSLLESSYEQYF.

The chain uses TRBV7-2 and TRBJ1-3; no clear D. The CDR3 consists of 14 residues. Germline assignment: CDR1 SGHTA and CDR2 FQGNSA. Trimming took 1 base from V and 4 from J, leaving 8 bases between them. CDR3 sequence: CASSLVHPGNTIYF. The CDR3 DNA reads TGTGCCAGCAGCTTAGTACATCCCGGAAACACCATATATTTT.

As DNA, the CDR3 is TGCAGCGGCGGCAAAGGCGAGCGGAACACTGAAGCTTTCTTT. Amino acid sequence: CSGGKGERNTEAFF. V and J are TRBV29-1 and TRBJ1-1; D not resolved. Trimming removed 7 bases at V and 1 base at J, with 16 bases between. The CDR3 runs 14 residues. Germline CDR1 and CDR2: SQVTM and ANQGSEA.